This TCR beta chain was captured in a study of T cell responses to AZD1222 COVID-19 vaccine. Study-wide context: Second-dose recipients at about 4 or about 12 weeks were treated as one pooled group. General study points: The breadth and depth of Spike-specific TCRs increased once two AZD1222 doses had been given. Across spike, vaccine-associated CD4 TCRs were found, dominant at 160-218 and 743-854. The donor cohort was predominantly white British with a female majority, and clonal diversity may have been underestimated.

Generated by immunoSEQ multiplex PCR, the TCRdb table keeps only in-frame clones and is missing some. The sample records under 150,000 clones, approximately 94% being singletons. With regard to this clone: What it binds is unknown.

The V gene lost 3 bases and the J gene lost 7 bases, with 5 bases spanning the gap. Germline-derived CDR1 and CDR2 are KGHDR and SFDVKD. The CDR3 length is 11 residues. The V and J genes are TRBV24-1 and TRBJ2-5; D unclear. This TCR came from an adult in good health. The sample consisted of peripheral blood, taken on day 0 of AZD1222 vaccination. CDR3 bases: TGTGCCACCAGTGATGAAGTGACCCAGTACTTC. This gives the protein CATSDEVTQYF.